The 32 T cell receptor beta chains reported below all come from one sample, sequenced in a study of blood T cell repertoires in COVID-19. The repertoire was sequenced with immunoSEQ multiplex PCR; TCRdb's copy has only in-frame clones and lacks some. The data show about 82,000 clones, about 80% seen once. Sequenced: peripheral blood. Receptor source: a woman between 40 and 55 years old with active or convalescent COVID-19.

The J gene is TRBJ1-1, the V gene TRBV5-4, with 7 bases matching TRBD1. The CDR3 spans 16 residues. V lost 4 bases, J lost 3 bases, and 12 bases stayed unmatched. Germline loops: CDR1 SGHNT, CDR2 YYREEE (reference sequence). CDR3 sequence reads: CASSPDRVASDTEAFF. CDR3 coding DNA: TGTGCCAGCAGCCCCGACAGGGTTGCCTCGGACACTGAAGCTTTCTTT. Together with reference TRBV5-4 and TRBJ1-1, the CDR3 gives the full variable domain: ETGVTQSPTHLIKTRGQQVTLRCSSQSGHNTVSWYQQALGQGPQFIFQYYREEENGRGNFPPRFSGLQFPNYSSELNVNALELDDSALYLCASSPDRVASDTEAFFGQGTRLTVV.

As concerns this clone: This specimen includes other DNA sequences encoding the same CDR3. The V call is TRBV7-9, the J call TRBJ1-1; D unresolved. Germline values: CDR1 SEHNR, CDR2 FQNEAQ (reference sequence). V dropped 1 base and J dropped 3 bases, with 9 bases sitting between them. This CDR3 spans 14 amino acids. This CDR3 reads CASSLGRGDTEAFF. The CDR3, as DNA: TGTGCCAGCAGCTTAGGACGAGGAGACACTGAAGCTTTCTTT.

The J gene is TRBJ1-2, the V gene TRBV7-2, with D perhaps matching TRBD1 (5 bases). Germline V gene data show CDR1 as SGHTA and CDR2 as FQGNSA. The CDR3 runs to 15 residues. V gave up 0 bases and J gave up 5 bases, with 13 bases separating them. This chain's CDR3 is CASSLAGGGLYGYTF. CDR3 in DNA: TGTGCCAGCAGCTTAGCCGGGGGGGGACTATATGGCTACACCTTC.

CDR3 DNA sequence: TGTGCCAGTAGTCCACTCGGGACTAGTCAAGAGACCCAGTACTTC. Translation: CASSPLGTSQETQYF. V gene TRBV19 combines with J gene TRBJ2-5; 8 positions match TRBD2. The germline V gene has CDR1 LNHDA and CDR2 SQIVND (reference sequence). There are 15 residues in the CDR3. V dropped 5 bases and J dropped 2; count of bases not matched to a gene: 7.

The rearrangement joins TRBV7-9 to TRBJ1-5; 8 bases agree with TRBD1. Germline trimming cut 5 bases from V and 7 bases from J; bases unmatched to any gene: 10. The CDR3 spans 15 residues. Germline V gene data show CDR1 as SEHNR and CDR2 as FQNEAQ (reference sequence). The CDR3 DNA follows: TGTGCCAGCAGCCAAGCGCTTGGACAGGGCCAGCCCCAGCATTTT. Translating it yields CASSQALGQGQPQHF.

The chain links TRBV11-1 to TRBJ2-4, with TRBD1 matching 8 bases. The CDR3 is 16 amino acids. Germline V gives CDR1 SGHAT, CDR2 FQDESV (reference sequence). Unmatched junction bases numbered 3, after V lost 1 base and J lost 1 base. The CDR3 loop reads CASSLEQGAAKNIQYF. Written as DNA, the CDR3 is TGTGCCAGCAGCTTAGAGCAGGGGGCCGCCAAAAACATTCAGTACTTC. The full variable domain, completed using reference TRBV11-1 and TRBJ2-4, is EAEVAQSPRYKITEKSQAVAFWCDPISGHATLYWYRQILGQGPELLVQFQDESVVDDSQLPKDRFSAERLKGVDSTLKIQPAELGDSAMYLCASSLEQGAAKNIQYFGAGTRLSVL.

The table lists this clone with a few counts. The genes are TRBV27 and TRBJ1-1; no reliable D call. V was clipped by 5 bases and J by 1 base, with 11 bases between them. There are 14 residues in the CDR3. From germline, CDR1 is MNHEY and CDR2 SMNVEV (reference sequence). DNA of the CDR3: TGTGCCAGCAGTGTGACATCGAGGAACACTGAAGCTTTCTTT. Translation gives CASSVTSRNTEAFF.

The gene calls are TRBV12-3 or TRBV12-4 and TRBJ2-7, with a weak D call TRBD2 (5 bases). V lost 3 bases to trimming and J lost 6 bases, with 9 bases between them. The CDR3 covers 12 residues. The CDR3: CASSFRAGEQYF. CDR3 bases: TGTGCCAGCAGTTTTAGGGCGGGCGAGCAGTACTTC.

The V gene is TRBV27, the J gene TRBJ2-5; TRBD1 aligns across 10 bases. The V gene end was trimmed by 5 bases and the J gene end by 4 bases; junction bases not matched to a gene: 7. The CDR3 runs to 15 residues. Per germline, CDR1 MNHEY and CDR2 SMNVEV (reference sequence). This CDR3 is CASSQGQGIRETQYF. DNA for the CDR3: TGTGCCAGCAGTCAGGGACAGGGGATTCGAGAGACCCAGTACTTC.

The J gene is TRBJ2-5, the V gene TRBV2, with 9 bases lining up with TRBD2. Germline assignment: CDR1 SNHLY and CDR2 FYNNEI. V dropped 5 bases and J dropped 2; count of bases not matched to a gene: 6. This CDR3 has 15 residues. This CDR3 reads CASSRSSGGQETQYF. For the CDR3, the DNA is TGTGCCAGCAGTCGATCAAGCGGGGGGCAAGAGACCCAGTACTTC.

This sequence joins TRBV19 and TRBJ2-2; 8 bases fit TRBD1. V was pared by 6 bases and J by 7 bases, with 4 bases of the junction left unmatched. The V gene's germline CDR1 is LNHDA and CDR2 SQIVND (reference sequence). This CDR3 region has 13 residues. The CDR3 protein is CASRTGAGGELFF. CDR3 DNA: TGTGCCAGTAGGACAGGGGCGGGCGGGGAGCTGTTTTTT.

The sample holds a few counts of this clone. The rearrangement uses TRBV24-1 and TRBJ2-5; D unresolved. This CDR3 is built from 13 residues. V was clipped by 4 bases and J by 3 bases, with 8 bases between them. Germline CDR1 reads KGHDR; CDR2 reads SFDVKD. CDR3 amino acids: CATSDPSKETQYF. The CDR3 DNA follows: TGTGCCACCAGTGACCCGAGCAAAGAGACCCAGTACTTC.

The chain couples TRBV10-3 to TRBJ2-7, with TRBD1 matching over 7 bases. J was trimmed by 3 bases and V by 3 bases; bases with no gene match: 5. The germline gives CDR1 ENHRY, CDR2 SYGVKD. CDR3 length: 14 amino acids. The CDR3 region is CAISDSTGSYEQYF. CDR3 DNA: TGTGCCATCAGTGATTCGACAGGGAGCTACGAGCAGTACTTC.

V and J are TRBV12-5 and TRBJ1-6; 10 bases are shared with TRBD1. Looked up from germline, CDR1 is LGHNT and CDR2 is FRNRAP. The CDR3 spans 15 residues. J lost 7 bases, V lost 7 bases, and 7 bases had no gene match. The CDR3 spells CASALSDRGNSPLHF. The CDR3, as DNA: TGTGCTAGTGCCCTGTCGGACAGGGGGAATTCACCCCTCCACTTT. Variable domain in full (rest from reference TRBV12-5 and TRBJ1-6): DARVTQTPRHKVTEMGQEVTMRCQPILGHNTVFWYRQTMMQGLELLAYFRNRAPLDDSGMPKDRFSAEMPDATLATLKIQPSEPRDSAVYFCASALSDRGNSPLHFGNGTRLTVT.

The chain joins TRBV12-3 or TRBV12-4 to TRBJ2-2; unclear D gene. Between the trimmed V and J ends, which lost 1 base and 4 bases, there was a span of 4 bases. This CDR3 is built from 13 residues. CDR3 sequence: CASSLGATGELFF. The CDR3 DNA follows: TGTGCCAGCAGTTTAGGGGCCACCGGGGAGCTGTTTTTT.

A few counts support this clone. The V gene is TRBV7-2, the J gene TRBJ2-7; 7 nucleotides agree with TRBD1. Germline CDR1 reads SGHTA; CDR2 reads FQGNSA. CDR3 length: 15 amino acids. After removal of 3 bases from V and 4 bases from J, the junction contained 9 bases not matched to a gene. The DNA for the CDR3 is TGTGCCAGCAGCTTCCAGTTCGGACAGGTATACGAGCAGTACTTC. It codes for CASSFQFGQVYEQYF.

The chain employs TRBV28 and TRBJ1-1, with no clear D. The CDR3 extends over 15 amino acids. Germline V lookup: CDR1 MDHEN, CDR2 SYDVKM. Trimming took off 2 bases at V and 1 base at J, with 11 bases between the two ends. The chain's CDR3 is CASSLPWAANTEAFF. DNA for the CDR3: TGTGCCAGCAGTTTACCGTGGGCCGCGAACACTGAAGCTTTCTTT.

The chain carries TRBV9 and TRBJ2-7, with D uncertain. The CDR3 sequence is 13 residues long. V was pared by 0 bases and J by 7 bases, with 11 bases between. The germline CDR1 and CDR2 sequences are SGDLS and YYNGEE. The chain's CDR3 is CASSVESLREQYF. CDR3 nucleotide sequence: TGTGCCAGCAGCGTAGAGAGTTTGCGGGAGCAGTACTTC.

This clone was seen only a few times. The chain uses TRBV28 and TRBJ2-7; 8 bases agree with TRBD2. Germline CDR1 and CDR2: MDHEN and SYDVKM. CDR3 length: 14 residues. J lost 4 bases, V lost 2 bases, and 4 bases had no gene match. The chain's CDR3 is CASSLSGRGYEQYF. The CDR3 bases are TGTGCCAGCAGTTTAAGCGGGAGAGGGTACGAGCAGTACTTC.

The rearrangement links TRBV7-9 to TRBJ1-6; unclear D gene. The germline V and J ends were trimmed by 0 bases and 10 bases, with 10 bases remaining between them. This CDR3 contains 14 residues. Germline V gives CDR1 SEHNR, CDR2 FQNEAQ (reference sequence). CDR3 sequence: CASSLARGFSPLHF. The CDR3 bases are TGTGCCAGCAGCTTAGCGCGAGGGTTCTCACCCCTCCACTTT.

This chain links TRBV7-9 with TRBJ2-7, with D perhaps matching TRBD1 (7 bases). The CDR3 spans 16 residues. The V end was cut by 3 bases, the J end by 4 bases, with 19 bases between. In germline, CDR1 is SEHNR, CDR2 FQNEAQ (reference sequence). The CDR3 coding sequence is TGTGCCAGCAGCTTGAGAGGACGGCAGGGGGGTTACGAGCAGTACTTC. Its translation is CASSLRGRQGGYEQYF.

The gene calls are TRBV6-2 or TRBV6-3 and TRBJ1-6; D is undetermined. Trimming cost V 0 bases and J 7 bases, with 10 bases left between them. The CDR3 covers 15 residues. Germline V CDR1 and CDR2: MNHEY, SVGEGT. The CDR3 reads CASSYSRVWNSPLHF. CDR3 nucleotides: TGTGCCAGCAGTTACTCTCGGGTCTGGAATTCACCCCTCCACTTT.

The chain combines TRBV29-1 with TRBJ2-1; D call uncertain. This CDR3 is 11 amino acids long. Per the germline V gene, CDR1 is SQVTM and CDR2 is ANQGSEA. Trimming cost V 3 bases and J 10 bases, with 10 bases left between them. CDR3 amino acids: CSVDGQREQFF. For the CDR3, the DNA is TGCAGCGTTGATGGGCAGAGAGAGCAGTTCTTC.

The V call is TRBV4-1, the J call TRBJ2-1, with D tentatively TRBD2 (5 bases). CDR3 size: 14 residues. Germline CDR1 is MGHRA and CDR2 is YSYEKL. The V gene lost 1 base and the J gene lost 9 bases, with 13 bases spanning the gap. DNA for the CDR3: TGCGCCAGCAGCCAAGGGAGCAGGACTCCTGAGCAGTTCTTC. This codes for CASSQGSRTPEQFF.

The rearrangement links TRBV4-2 to TRBJ2-3; D remains unclear. CDR3 length: 14 amino acids. V was clipped by 1 base and J by 3 bases, with 8 bases between them. CDR1 and CDR2 (germline): LGHNA, YNFKEQ. In DNA form, the CDR3 reads TGTGCCAGCAGCCAAGTAACAGTAACAGATACGCAGTATTTT. Its translation is CASSQVTVTDTQYF.

This clone came up a few times. The rearrangement links TRBV28 to TRBJ1-4; TRBD1 agrees at 8 bases. Germline values: CDR1 MDHEN, CDR2 SYDVKM. Losses at the gene ends were 4 bases for V and 8 bases for J; bases not matched to a gene: 6. CDR3 length: 14 residues. The CDR3 loop reads CASSSTGGIEKLFF. DNA for the CDR3: TGTGCCAGCAGTTCTACAGGGGGGATCGAAAAACTGTTTTTT.

The J gene is TRBJ1-4, the V gene TRBV5-1; 7 bases align to TRBD1. V trimming: 4 bases; J trimming: 5 bases; junction bases outside the gene matches: 8. CDR1 SGHRS and CDR2 YFSETQ come from the germline V gene. The CDR3 is 15 amino acids. The CDR3, as DNA: TGCGCCAGCAGCCGTACCGGGACAGCAAATGAAAAACTGTTTTTT. Residues: CASSRTGTANEKLFF.

The J gene is TRBJ1-4, the V gene TRBV9, with D possibly being TRBD1 (5 bases). The CDR3 sequence is 15 residues long. With 6 bases removed from V and 5 bases from J, the gap between germline ends came to 17 bases. Germline-derived CDR1 and CDR2 are SGDLS and YYNGEE. CDR3 in DNA: TGTGCCAGCAATCAGCGGGGGGTCGGGAATGAAAAACTGTTTTTT. Amino acids: CASNQRGVGNEKLFF.

This chain connects TRBV18 to TRBJ1-4, with TRBD1 identical over 10 bases. Per the germline V gene, CDR1 is KGHSH and CDR2 is LQKENI. V dropped 5 bases and J dropped 7; count of bases not matched to a gene: 4. The CDR3 consists of 14 residues. The CDR3 reads CASSTGTGAEKLFF. Here the CDR3 DNA reads TGTGCCAGCTCAACCGGGACAGGGGCTGAAAAACTGTTTTTT.

The chain employs TRBV6-2 or TRBV6-3 and TRBJ1-1, with D hard to call. The V and J ends lost 5 bases and 2 bases respectively, with 15 bases between them. The CDR3 runs to 15 residues. Germline assignment: CDR1 MNHEY and CDR2 SVGEGT. CDR3: CASSITGSGNTEAFF. The CDR3 DNA is TGTGCCAGCAGTATTACTGGTTCGGGTAACACTGAAGCTTTCTTT.

The chain uses TRBV18 and TRBJ1-5, with D perhaps matching TRBD1 (5 bases). The germline V gene has CDR1 KGHSH and CDR2 LQKENI. Between the trimmed V and J ends, which lost 3 bases and 4 bases, there was a span of 13 bases. This CDR3 region has 15 residues. CDR3 DNA sequence: TGTGCCAGCTCACCTTCCGGGACTCCTAATCAGCCCCAGCATTTT. Its translation: CASSPSGTPNQPQHF.

This clone came up a few times. This sequence joins TRBV7-2 and TRBJ1-2; the D is unclear. V dropped 2 bases and J dropped 8 bases, with 15 bases sitting between them. CDR1 is SGHTA and CDR2 is FQGNSA in the germline V gene. This CDR3 has 14 residues. CDR3 sequence: CASSLFRSPTGYTF. Here the CDR3 DNA reads TGTGCCAGCAGCTTATTCAGGTCCCCTACGGGCTACACCTTC.